A selection of T cell receptor beta chains follows, all from one sample in a study of blood T cell repertoires in COVID-19. Produced via immunoSEQ multiplex PCR; TCRdb's table is partial and in-frame only. The sample shows 200,000 to 300,000 clones, over 80% of them seen only once. Sequences were obtained from peripheral blood. Receptors were obtained from a woman aged 35 to 49 with acute or convalescent COVID-19. The CDR3 runs from the conserved cysteine through the conserved F or W. A D gene is named only where the DNA matches it firmly. Clone size is stated in some rows and not others, as once, few, many or a class when expanded.

d_gene	abundance	v_gene	j_gene	CDR3nt	CDR3aa
.	once	TRBV19	TRBJ1-2	TGTGCCAGTAGCCCTGACGCGCACAGGGAATGGCATGGCTACACCTTC	CASSPDAHREWHGYTF
.	.	TRBV5-1	TRBJ1-4	TGCGCCAGCAGCTTGGGACAGATATCAACTAATGAAAAACTGTTTTTT	CASSLGQISTNEKLFF
TRBD1	few	TRBV6-5	TRBJ1-2	TGTGCCAGCAGCCCCGGGACAGGGTCCTATGGCTACACCTTC	CASSPGTGSYGYTF
TRBD1	.	TRBV24-1	TRBJ2-2	TGTGCCACCAGTGACAGTAGACAGGGGTCCGGGGAGCTGTTTTTT	CATSDSRQGSGELFF
.	.	TRBV5-1	TRBJ1-2	TGCGCCAGCAGCTTGGACAGGAACTATGGCTACACCTTC	CASSLDRNYGYTF
.	.	TRBV19	TRBJ1-2	TGTGCCAGTAGTATCGGAGGACCGCAGGGGCCTAACTATGGCTACACCTTC	CASSIGGPQGPNYGYTF
.	.	TRBV4-1	TRBJ1-5	TGCGCCAGCAGCCAAGGGGGGGGCAGGTATAGCAATCAGCCCCAGCATTTT	CASSQGGGRYSNQPQHF
.	.	TRBV24-1	TRBJ2-1	TGTGCCACCAGTGATTCCCAAGTGAGCTCCTACAATGAGCAGTTCTTC	CATSDSQVSSYNEQFF
TRBD2	.	TRBV9	TRBJ2-1	TGTGCCAGCAGCCCCCAGGCGGTAGCGGGGGGCCCGGGTGAGCAGTTCTTC	CASSPQAVAGGPGEQFF
.	.	TRBV5-6	TRBJ1-2	TGTGCCAGCAGCTCCTTCCTAGGCTATGGCTACACCTTC	CASSSFLGYGYTF
.	.	TRBV2	TRBJ2-3	TGTGCCAGCAGCCCCTCGCGGGGACTCACAGATACGCAGTATTTT	CASSPSRGLTDTQYF
TRBD1	.	TRBV6-5	TRBJ1-2	TGTGCCAGCAGTCTCGAACAGGGGGCGCGGGGTGGCTACACCTTC	CASSLEQGARGGYTF
TRBD2	.	TRBV6-1	TRBJ2-1	TGTGCCAGCAGTGGAACCCTCTCGCGCGGGGGATACAATGAGCAGTTCTTC	CASSGTLSRGGYNEQFF
TRBD1	.	TRBV18	TRBJ1-2	TGTGCCAGCTCAACCGACAGGGTCTATGGCTACACCTTC	CASSTDRVYGYTF
TRBD1	.	TRBV15	TRBJ1-1	TGTGCCACCAGCACACGGCGACAGGGGGGTTCCGAAGCTTTCTTT	CATSTRRQGGSEAFF
TRBD1	.	TRBV30	TRBJ2-2	TGTGCCTGGGCGACCGGGACAGGGCTAACCGGGGAGCTGTTTTTT	CAWATGTGLTGELFF
.	.	TRBV14	TRBJ2-3	TGTGCCAGCAGGAGTAACACAGATACGCAGTATTTT	CASRSNTDTQYF
.	.	TRBV24-1	TRBJ1-5	TGTGCCACCAGTCCAGGGAGCAATCAGCCCCAGCATTTT	CATSPGSNQPQHF
TRBD1	.	TRBV19	TRBJ2-5	TGTGCCAGTAGTATAACAGGGGTCCAAGCGACCCAGTACTTC	CASSITGVQATQYF
TRBD1	.	TRBV18	TRBJ2-6	TGTGCCAGCTCACCACCCTTTCGGGACAGGGGGCCAGCTGGGGCCAACGTCCTGACTTTC	CASSPPFRDRGPAGANVLTF
TRBD1	.	TRBV5-6	TRBJ1-1	TGTGCCAGCAGGCCGACAGGGAGCGCTGAAGCTTTCTTT	CASRPTGSAEAFF
.	.	TRBV18	TRBJ1-4	TGTGCCAGCTCACGCACAGGAAAAGCAACTAATGAAAAACTGTTTTTT	CASSRTGKATNEKLFF
.	.	TRBV6-1	TRBJ1-6	TGTGCCAGCAGTGAATTCCCCCTGGGGAGCTCCTATAATTCACCCCTCCACTTT	CASSEFPLGSSYNSPLHF
TRBD2	.	TRBV19	TRBJ2-1	TGTGCCAGTTCCGGGGGGGCCCCCCTCTACAATGAGCAGTTCTTC	CASSGGAPLYNEQFF
TRBD1	.	TRBV13	TRBJ2-5	TGTGCCAGCAGCTCATCAGGGGGCGGAGAGACCCAGTACTTC	CASSSSGGGETQYF
.	once	TRBV3-1/TRBV3-2	TRBJ1-1	TGTGCCAGCAGGCCTCAGGGAGGGTGGACTGAAGCTTTCTTT	CASRPQGGWTEAFF
.	.	TRBV6-1	TRBJ1-3	TGTGCCAGCAGTGAACAGGTCTCTGGAAACACCATATATTTT	CASSEQVSGNTIYF
TRBD1	once	TRBV19	TRBJ1-6	TGTGCCAGTAGATCCGGGACAGACCATGCACCCCTCCACTTT	CASRSGTDHAPLHF
.	.	TRBV24-1	TRBJ1-2	TGTGCCACCAGTGATTGGGCTTCTAACTATGGCTACACCTTC	CATSDWASNYGYTF
.	.	TRBV25-1	TRBJ2-5	TGTGCCAGCAGCTCGACGGCCGGAGGAGAGACCCAGTACTTC	CASSSTAGGETQYF
.	.	TRBV10-2	TRBJ1-1	TGCGCCAGCAGTGAAAGCGGGACTCAGGCGACTGAAGCTTTCTTT	CASSESGTQATEAFF
.	.	TRBV28	TRBJ1-2	TGTGCCAGCAGTTTGTCTGGGCCACTTAATTTGGGCTACACCTTC	CASSLSGPLNLGYTF
.	.	TRBV14	TRBJ1-4	TGTGCCAGCAGCCCCCAAGGAGGGCGGACTGAAAAACTGTTTTTT	CASSPQGGRTEKLFF
.	.	TRBV30	TRBJ2-5	TGTGCCTGGTTTGGGAGAGGACAAGAGACCCAGTACTTC	CAWFGRGQETQYF
.	.	TRBV29-1	TRBJ2-3	TGCAGCGTTGTGGGGGCTGGTCTAAGATGGAATACGCAGTATTTT	CSVVGAGLRWNTQYF
TRBD1	.	TRBV7-3	TRBJ2-5	TGTGCCAGCAGCTTGGGACAGCAAGAGACCCAGTACTTC	CASSLGQQETQYF
.	.	TRBV12-1	TRBJ1-2	TGTGCCAGCAGCTCCGGACAGGGGCCCTATGGCTACACCTTC	CASSSGQGPYGYTF
.	.	TRBV3-1/TRBV3-2	TRBJ1-2	TGTGCCAGCACCTCCGGGGGGACCTATGGCTACACCTTC	CASTSGGTYGYTF
.	.	TRBV25-1	TRBJ1-2	TGTGCCAGCAGTGAATCGGTAGGGGACTTGAGCTACACCTTC	CASSESVGDLSYTF
.	few	TRBV4-1	TRBJ1-2	TGCGCCAGCAGTGCAAGGACAGCTAACTATGGCTACACCTTC	CASSARTANYGYTF
.	.	TRBV7-2	TRBJ1-1	TGTGCCAGCAGCTTAAGCGGGGGGGTCACTGAAGCTTTCTTT	CASSLSGGVTEAFF